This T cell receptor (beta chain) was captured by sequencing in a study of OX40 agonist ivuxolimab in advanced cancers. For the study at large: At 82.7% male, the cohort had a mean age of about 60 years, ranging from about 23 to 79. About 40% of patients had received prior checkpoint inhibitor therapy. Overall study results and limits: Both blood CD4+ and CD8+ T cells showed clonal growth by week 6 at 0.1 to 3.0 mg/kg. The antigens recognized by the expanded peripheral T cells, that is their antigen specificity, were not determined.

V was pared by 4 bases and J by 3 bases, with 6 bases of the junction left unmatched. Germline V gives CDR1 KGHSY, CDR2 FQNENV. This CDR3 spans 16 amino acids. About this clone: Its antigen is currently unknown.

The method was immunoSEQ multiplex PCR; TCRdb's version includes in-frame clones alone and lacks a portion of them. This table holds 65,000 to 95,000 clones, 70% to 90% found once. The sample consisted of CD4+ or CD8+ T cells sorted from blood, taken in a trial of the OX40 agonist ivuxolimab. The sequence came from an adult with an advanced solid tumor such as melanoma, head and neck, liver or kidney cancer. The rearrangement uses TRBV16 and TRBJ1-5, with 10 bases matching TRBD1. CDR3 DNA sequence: TGTGCCAGCAGCCCCAGGGACAGGGGCTACAATCAGCCCCAGCATTTT. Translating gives CASSPRDRGYNQPQHF.